This T cell receptor beta chain appears in the sequencing data of a study of T cell responses to AZD1222 COVID-19 vaccine. Here immunoSEQ multiplex PCR was the method, and the copy in TCRdb shows in-frame clones only, minus some. This table has 120,000 to 150,000 clones, approximately 89% appearing once. The V gene's germline CDR1 is LGHNA and CDR2 YNFKEQ. The CDR3 covers 15 residues. V was shortened by 0 bases and J by 2 bases, with 8 bases between the two germline ends. This clone has only a few counts. The chain links TRBV4-2 to TRBJ2-4, with D possibly matching TRBD1 (5 bases). This receptor was obtained from an adult who received the AZD1222 COVID-19 vaccine. Sequencing used peripheral blood, obtained 28 days after the second AZD1222 dose. In nucleotides, the CDR3 is TGTGCCAGCAGCCAAGACAGGGTACCCAAAAACATTCAGTACTTC. Translation gives CASSQDRVPKNIQYF.